The rows below give T cell receptor beta chains drawn from one sample of a study of T-cell memory formation after mild COVID-19. MiXCR was run by TCRdb on the 5' RACE reads, yielding one entry per CDR3 protein. The data hold 500,000 to 550,000 distinct CDR3 sequences, with around 20% observed a single time. The specimen sequenced was PBMCs or a T cell subset sorted from them (not recorded which). The origin of the receptors is an adult woman who had mild COVID-19 (a few samples of this study predate the infection). Cell type and time point are not known. Each CDR3 is given with its conserved first and last residue. D genes are given only for firm matches. Only some rows state a clone size, as once, few, many or a class for expanded clones.

abundance	d_gene	v_gene	j_gene	CDR3nt	CDR3aa
-	-	TRBV11-1	TRBJ1-1	TGTGCCAGCAGCTTTACGGGGGCCAGCACTGAAGCTTTCTTT	CASSFTGASTEAFF
few	-	TRBV29-1	TRBJ2-3	TGCAGCGTTGAAGAGCGGGGCTATACGCAGTATTTT	CSVEERGYTQYF
few	-	TRBV30	TRBJ1-4	TGTGCCTGGAGTTGGGGGTTTAATGAAAAACTGTTTTTT	CAWSWGFNEKLFF
-	-	TRBV5-5	TRBJ1-2	TGTGCCAGCACCGGAGGGGGACATTCACCTGCGGGCTACACCTTC	CASTGGGHSPAGYTF
few	-	TRBV6-1	TRBJ1-2	TGTGCCAGCAGTGTTACGGGACGGCCCAACTATGGCTACACCTTC	CASSVTGRPNYGYTF
-	-	TRBV14	TRBJ2-4	TGTGCCAGCAGCCAAGATACGGGAGTCAAAAACATTCAGTACTTC	CASSQDTGVKNIQYF
-	-	TRBV7-9	TRBJ1-2	TGTGCCGGCGCAGGGCAGGGGAACTATGGCTACACCTTC	CAGAGQGNYGYTF
-	TRBD2	TRBV7-2	TRBJ2-3	TGTGCCAGCAGCCCCCTACTAGCGGGAGTAGGAGATACGCAGTATTTT	CASSPLLAGVGDTQYF
few	-	TRBV18	TRBJ2-7	TGTGCCAGCTCACCCTCGGGAGTCTGGGGCTACGAGCAGTACTTC	CASSPSGVWGYEQYF
-	-	TRBV4-1	TRBJ1-4	TGCGCCAGCAGCCAAAAGGAGGCCGGGTTTAGTGAAAAACTGTTTTTT	CASSQKEAGFSEKLFF
few	-	TRBV2	TRBJ1-5	TGTGCCAGCAGGGGGGACGGGCCCCAGCATTTT	CASRGDGPQHF
few	-	TRBV18	TRBJ1-5	TGTGCCAGCTCACCACCGAGTCAGGGAGGAGTTGGGCCCCAGCATTTT	CASSPPSQGGVGPQHF
few	TRBD1	TRBV24-1	TRBJ2-1	TGTGCCACCAGTGATTTGCAACAGGGGAAAGAGCAGTTCTTC	CATSDLQQGKEQFF
-	-	TRBV5-1	TRBJ2-7	TGCGCCAGCAGGGGGGCTGACAGGCCTTACTACGAGCAGTACTTC	CASRGADRPYYEQYF
-	-	TRBV7-2	TRBJ2-3	TGTGCCAGCAGCTTAGTCAACAGGGAAGATACGCAGTATTTT	CASSLVNREDTQYF
few	-	TRBV4-1	TRBJ1-2	TGCGCCAGCAGCCAAGATAAGGACATCGTCTATGGCTACACCTTC	CASSQDKDIVYGYTF
-	TRBD1	TRBV15	TRBJ1-2	TGTGCCACCAGCAGAGTCGTGGACAGGCGGGACTATGGCTACACCTTC	CATSRVVDRRDYGYTF
-	TRBD2	TRBV6-6	TRBJ2-7	TGTGCCAGCGGCCTAGCGGAGGCCTACGAGCAGTACTTC	CASGLAEAYEQYF
-	TRBD1	TRBV2	TRBJ1-5	TGTGCCAGCAGTTGGGACAGCGATCAGCCCCAGCATTTT	CASSWDSDQPQHF
few	TRBD1	TRBV29-1	TRBJ1-2	TGCAGCGTTGAATCTGGCAGGGGGAGGTATGGCTACACCTTC	CSVESGRGRYGYTF
-	-	TRBV18	TRBJ2-5	TGTGCCAGCTCACCATATTCACTTAGGGAAGAGACCCAGTACTTC	CASSPYSLREETQYF
-	-	TRBV2	TRBJ1-1	TGTGCCAGCAGTGTAAAGACCGGGGCTCCTGAAGCTTTCTTT	CASSVKTGAPEAFF
-	TRBD2	TRBV7-9	TRBJ2-7	TGTGCCAGCAGCTCGACTAGCGGGGACTACGAGCAGTACTTC	CASSSTSGDYEQYF
-	TRBD1	TRBV5-1	TRBJ2-7	TGCGCCAGCAGCTCGGGACAGATCGAGCAGTACTTC	CASSSGQIEQYF
few	TRBD1	TRBV11-2	TRBJ1-6	TGTGCCAGCAGCTCGACAGGGCCTTTCCCGAGTTCACCCCTCCACTTT	CASSSTGPFPSSPLHF
few	-	TRBV12-3/TRBV12-4	TRBJ1-6	TGTGCCAGCACCCGGTCCGGTGGGAATTCACCCCTCCACTTT	CASTRSGGNSPLHF
-	-	TRBV6-6	TRBJ1-2	TGTGCCAGCAGTACTAGGGGGGCGGAACACTATGGCTACACCTTC	CASSTRGAEHYGYTF
few	-	TRBV9	TRBJ2-1	TGTGCCAGCAGCGTAGGATCCCTAGGGGGTGAGCAGTTCTTC	CASSVGSLGGEQFF
few	TRBD1	TRBV25-1	TRBJ1-2	TGTGCCAGCAGTGACCCGACAGGGGCCAACTATGGCTACACCTTC	CASSDPTGANYGYTF
once	-	TRBV5-1	TRBJ1-1	TGCGCCAGGTCAAAACCCGGACGGCCTGAAGCTTTCTTT	CARSKPGRPEAFF
few	-	TRBV11-2	TRBJ1-1	TGTGCCAGCAGCTTATTATTACAGGGAAACACTGAAGCTTTCTTT	CASSLLLQGNTEAFF
-	TRBD1	TRBV12-3/TRBV12-4	TRBJ1-5	TGTGCCAGCAGTTTGAGTATCGAAGGGACAGTCATGGGTCAGCCCCAGCATTTT	CASSLSIEGTVMGQPQHF
-	-	TRBV12-3/TRBV12-4	TRBJ1-5	TGTGCCAGCAGTGACAGAGCTGGGGTTTATAGCAATCAGCCCCAGCATTTT	CASSDRAGVYSNQPQHF
few	-	TRBV7-2	TRBJ1-5	TGTGCCAGCAGCAAAGAGATCGGGGGCAATCAGCCCCAGCATTTT	CASSKEIGGNQPQHF
-	-	TRBV29-1	TRBJ2-4	TGCAGCGTTCTCCGGGACGACAAAAACATTCAGTACTTC	CSVLRDDKNIQYF
few	TRBD2	TRBV3-1	TRBJ2-3	TGTGCCAGCAGCCGCGGGAGGGCAGATACGCAGTATTTT	CASSRGRADTQYF
few	-	TRBV7-6	TRBJ2-1	TGTGCCAGCAGCCAAGGCGTGCATGAGCAGTTCTTC	CASSQGVHEQFF
-	TRBD1	TRBV11-2	TRBJ2-7	TGTGCCAGCAGCTTTCACAGGGGGCGATATCTCGAGCAGTACTTC	CASSFHRGRYLEQYF
-	TRBD2	TRBV5-5	TRBJ2-3	TGTGCCAGCAGCCGGGGACTAGCGGGGACAGATACGCAGTATTTT	CASSRGLAGTDTQYF
few	-	TRBV4-1	TRBJ2-1	TGCGCCAGCAGCCAAGATCGAGGGGCCGGTTATCATGAGCAGTTCTTC	CASSQDRGAGYHEQFF
-	TRBD1	TRBV5-1	TRBJ2-7	TGCGCCAGCAGCGTGCAGACAGGGGGCAACGAGCAGTACTTC	CASSVQTGGNEQYF
-	TRBD1	TRBV7-8	TRBJ2-5	TGTGCCAGCAGCTTAGGGACAGGGGGCCGAGAGACCCAGTACTTC	CASSLGTGGRETQYF
-	TRBD2	TRBV20-1	TRBJ2-3	TGCAGTGCCGCTAGCGGGGAAGATAGCACAGATACGCAGTATTTT	CSAASGEDSTDTQYF
few	-	TRBV7-9	TRBJ2-1	TGTGCCAGCAGCCATCCCCTAGGGAATGAGCAGTTCTTC	CASSHPLGNEQFF
-	-	TRBV11-2	TRBJ1-6	TGTGCCAGCAGCTTACTATTACCTGAAAATTCACCCCTCCACTTT	CASSLLLPENSPLHF
-	-	TRBV7-3	TRBJ1-1	TGTGCCAGCAGCTTCGGACCAGGGACTGAAGCTTTCTTT	CASSFGPGTEAFF
-	-	TRBV7-3	TRBJ1-4	TGTGCCAGCAGCTCGACCGGCCTTGGTGATGAAAAACTGTTTTTT	CASSSTGLGDEKLFF
once	-	TRBV12-3/TRBV12-4	TRBJ1-5	TGTGCCAGCAGCCCTGACAGACACAATCAGCCCCAGCATTTT	CASSPDRHNQPQHF
-	-	TRBV19	TRBJ2-1	TGTGCCAGTAGTATGGGGTATGAGCAGTTCTTC	CASSMGYEQFF
few	TRBD2	TRBV9	TRBJ2-3	TGTGCCAGCAGCGGTAGCGGGGGCCCGCCTAGCACAGATACGCAGTATTTT	CASSGSGGPPSTDTQYF